The source of this T cell receptor beta chain is a study of high-grade serous ovarian cancer treatment subgroups. On the study more broadly: Mean per sample: about 14,000 reads, some 8,100 unique TCR beta rearrangements.

Concerning this clone: Its antigen is not identified.

CDR3 size: 12 residues. Germline V CDR1 and CDR2: SGHDT, YYEEEE. V lost 4 bases and J lost 8, with 9 bases in between. Whole-study results and caveats: TCR relatedness rose with neoantigen level and trended with mutation load. Same-patient tumor repertoires overlapped at about 0.11 to 0.8; different patients barely overlapped.

Tumor tissue was taken before any definitive surgery or chemotherapy was given. Sequencing used immunoSEQ multiplex PCR; TCRdb keeps in-frame clones, though not all of them. The data hold 18,000 or so clones, with around 72% observed a single time. The sequenced sample was tumor tissue. The chain is built from TRBV5-6 and TRBJ1-4, with D possibly matching TRBD1 (6 bases). The TCR was taken from a human donor with high-grade serous ovarian cancer. The CDR3 region is CASSPDREKLFF. The CDR3 region has the DNA TGTGCCAGCAGCCCTGACAGGGAAAAACTGTTTTTT.